The rows below give T cell receptor beta chains drawn from one sample of a study of Ad26.COV2.S vaccination and SARS-CoV-2 variants. Libraries were prepared by immunoSEQ multiplex PCR; TCRdb keeps only in-frame clonotypes and omits some of them. The repertoire includes 300,000 to 350,000 clones, 75% to 90% of them detected once, and around 5.5% sits in the top ten. The sample in question was peripheral blood, obtained in a trial of Ad26.COV2.S vaccine versus placebo. The receptors here all came from a person aged 18-65 years who received the Ad26.COV2.S COVID-19 vaccine or a placebo. The CDR3 runs from the conserved cysteine through the conserved F or W. D genes are given only for firm matches. Expanded clones get a size class; other rows say once, few or many, or leave the size out.

V gene	D gene	clone size	J gene	CDR3 DNA	CDR3 protein
TRBV5-1	.	.	TRBJ1-1	TGCGCCAGCAGCTTGATGGGGGACACTGAAGCTTTCTTT	CASSLMGDTEAFF
TRBV19	TRBD2	.	TRBJ2-4	TGTGCCAGTAGTATAGGGACTAGCGGGAGGGACATTCAGTACTTC	CASSIGTSGRDIQYF
TRBV12-3/TRBV12-4	.	.	TRBJ2-5	TGTGCCAGCAGCTCTACACGAGAGACCCAGTACTTC	CASSSTRETQYF
TRBV18	.	.	TRBJ1-4	TGTGCCAGCTCACCTCAGGCAGGTGGAGAAAAACTGTTTTTT	CASSPQAGGEKLFF
TRBV12-5	.	once	TRBJ1-5	TGTGCTAGTGGTTTGAATCAGCCCCAGCATTTT	CASGLNQPQHF
TRBV5-6	.	.	TRBJ2-7	TGTGCCAGCAGCTTGATCTCGGGCGAGCAGTACTTC	CASSLISGEQYF
TRBV5-8	TRBD1	.	TRBJ1-2	TGTGCCAGCAGCCTATGGACAGGAACCCACACTTATGGCTACACCTTC	CASSLWTGTHTYGYTF
TRBV7-2	TRBD1	.	TRBJ1-2	TGTGCCAGCAGCCAGGGGGTAATGGACTATGGCTACACCTTC	CASSQGVMDYGYTF
TRBV5-1	.	.	TRBJ1-2	TGCGCCAGCAGCTTGGCCGGCACTTCCGAGGGCTACACCTTC	CASSLAGTSEGYTF
TRBV2	.	.	TRBJ1-1	TGTGCCAGCAGTATGACCACAGGGACTGAAGCTTTCTTT	CASSMTTGTEAFF
TRBV6-2/TRBV6-3	.	.	TRBJ1-4	TGTGCCAGCAGTTGCCTTTCGAGAGGTGCAACTAATGAAAAACTGTTTTTT	CASSCLSRGATNEKLFF
TRBV18	.	.	TRBJ1-1	TGTGCCAGCTCACCGACGAGGGGCCTTAACACTGAAGCTTTCTTT	CASSPTRGLNTEAFF
TRBV5-1	TRBD1	.	TRBJ1-2	TGCGCCAGCAGCTTGGGGGGACAGACGACTAACTATGGCTACACCTTC	CASSLGGQTTNYGYTF
TRBV27	.	.	TRBJ1-1	TGTGCCAGCAGCCTCCTCGGGGGGAGCACTGAAGCTTTCTTT	CASSLLGGSTEAFF
TRBV29-1	.	.	TRBJ2-3	TGCAGCTTCGGCTTTCCTAGCACAGATACGCAGTATTTT	CSFGFPSTDTQYF
TRBV5-4	.	.	TRBJ1-4	TGTGCCAGCAGCTTGGCACAGGAGTCTAATGAAAAACTGTTTTTT	CASSLAQESNEKLFF
TRBV7-2	.	.	TRBJ2-5	TGTGCCAGCAGCCTCTCGGGAGTTGAGACCCAGTACTTC	CASSLSGVETQYF
TRBV5-8	.	.	TRBJ1-1	TGTGCCAGCAGCTTGGGGCCAGGGGAACTAATGAACACTGAAGCTTTCTTT	CASSLGPGELMNTEAFF
TRBV7-8	.	.	TRBJ1-1	TGTGCCAGCACCTTGTCGGGGGAGGGGTTGACGAACACTGAAGCTTTCTTT	CASTLSGEGLTNTEAFF
TRBV19	.	.	TRBJ1-5	TGTGCCAGTAGTATATTGGGCCAGCCCCAGCATTTT	CASSILGQPQHF
TRBV25-1	.	.	TRBJ2-7	TGTGCCAGCAGCGAAGGGAGAGGCTACGAGCAGTACTTC	CASSEGRGYEQYF
TRBV27	.	.	TRBJ2-3	TGTGCCAGCATCGCCTTTGGGGGTACTAGCACAGATACGCAGTATTTT	CASIAFGGTSTDTQYF
TRBV7-9	TRBD2	.	TRBJ2-1	TGTGCCAGCAGCTTCCGAGCGGGGGGTCCTGGGGAGCAGTTCTTC	CASSFRAGGPGEQFF
TRBV18	.	.	TRBJ2-1	TGTGCCAGCTCACCACAAGGATACAGGGCCAGCAATGAGCAGTTCTTC	CASSPQGYRASNEQFF
TRBV25-1	.	.	TRBJ2-2	TGTGCCAGCAGTAGCCAACAGGCGAACACCGGGGAGCTGTTTTTT	CASSSQQANTGELFF
TRBV30	.	.	TRBJ2-3	TGTGCCTGGAGTGTTACCCGCACAGATACGCAGTATTTT	CAWSVTRTDTQYF
TRBV4-1	.	once	TRBJ1-2	TGCGCCAGCAGCCTGGACAGCACTAACTATGGCTACACCTTC	CASSLDSTNYGYTF
TRBV9	.	.	TRBJ1-2	TGTGCCAGCAGCGTAGATGATAACTATGGCTACACCTTC	CASSVDDNYGYTF
TRBV12-3/TRBV12-4	.	.	TRBJ1-2	TGTGCCAGCAGTTTAAACGCTTTTGGCTACACCTTC	CASSLNAFGYTF
TRBV12-2	.	.	TRBJ2-3	TGTGCAAGTCGCTCCGGACTAGCGGGAGGGCGGGATACGCAGTATTTT	CASRSGLAGGRDTQYF
TRBV5-1	.	.	TRBJ1-5	TGCGCCAGCAGATCCCAGCCCCAGCATTTT	CASRSQPQHF
TRBV15	TRBD2	.	TRBJ2-5	TGTGCCACCAGCAGAGCGGGACTAGCGGGACCAGAGACCCAGTACTTC	CATSRAGLAGPETQYF
TRBV24-1	TRBD1	.	TRBJ1-1	TGTGCCACCAGTAGGACAGGAAACACTGAAGCTTTCTTT	CATSRTGNTEAFF
TRBV25-1	.	once	TRBJ2-1	TGTGCCAGCAGGGCAGAGGGGCCCTTCTTCAATGAGCAGTTCTTC	CASRAEGPFFNEQFF
TRBV7-2	TRBD1	.	TRBJ1-2	TGTGCCAGCAGCCTGGGACAGCTCTATGGCTACACCTTC	CASSLGQLYGYTF
TRBV19	.	.	TRBJ1-1	TGTGCCAGTAGTGCCTACGGAAGGGGTTCAGAAGCTTTCTTT	CASSAYGRGSEAFF
TRBV6-1	.	.	TRBJ1-3	TGTGCCAGCAGTGAAGCTGCGTACTCTGGAAACACCATATATTTT	CASSEAAYSGNTIYF
TRBV7-9	TRBD2	.	TRBJ2-1	TGTGCCAGCAGCTTCAAACTAGCGGCCTACAATGAGCAGTTCTTC	CASSFKLAAYNEQFF
TRBV4-3	.	.	TRBJ2-1	TGCGCCAGCAGCCAAGGATTCAATGAGCAGTTCTTC	CASSQGFNEQFF
TRBV7-6	.	once	TRBJ1-1	TGTGCCAGCAGCTTTTCAAACACTGAAGCTTTCTTT	CASSFSNTEAFF
TRBV7-2	TRBD1	.	TRBJ2-6	TGTGCCAGCAGCGAGGGGACAGGGAGCACTTCTGGGGCCAACGTCCTGACTTTC	CASSEGTGSTSGANVLTF
TRBV4-1	.	.	TRBJ1-4	TGCGCCAGCAGCCAAGGAGACGGTAAACTGTTTTTT	CASSQGDGKLFF
TRBV5-1	TRBD2	.	TRBJ2-5	TGCGCCAGCAGCCTGCTAGCGGGGACGGGGGAGACCCAGTACTTC	CASSLLAGTGETQYF
TRBV15	.	.	TRBJ2-1	TGTGCCACCAGCACCCACCCAGCGTCTGGCAATGAGCAGTTCTTC	CATSTHPASGNEQFF
TRBV6-2/TRBV6-3	.	.	TRBJ1-1	TGTGCCAGCAGTTTCGGGAACCGACGGTACACTGAAGCTTTCTTT	CASSFGNRRYTEAFF
TRBV29-1	.	.	TRBJ2-7	TGCAGCGTTGTCCTTCCGGACACTCACTCCTACGAGCAGTACTTC	CSVVLPDTHSYEQYF
TRBV5-8	.	.	TRBJ1-2	TGTGCCAGCAGCTTTTCGTACCCGGGGAACTATGGCTACACCTTC	CASSFSYPGNYGYTF
TRBV25-1	.	once	TRBJ2-5	TGTGCCAGCATCGGCGGCAGGGAGACCCAGTACTTC	CASIGGRETQYF
TRBV7-9	.	.	TRBJ1-2	TGTGCCAGCAGCCTGACCAGGACAGACTATGGCTACACCTTC	CASSLTRTDYGYTF
TRBV7-9	TRBD1	.	TRBJ1-1	TGTGCCAGCAGCCCCCTTTTCGACAGGGGGTTGAACACTGAAGCTTTCTTT	CASSPLFDRGLNTEAFF
TRBV6-1	.	.	TRBJ1-2	TGTGCCAGCAGTGATCCCGGGGTCGGTGGCTACACCTTC	CASSDPGVGGYTF
TRBV18	.	.	TRBJ2-1	TGTGCCAGCTCACCGTACGAGCAGTTCTTC	CASSPYEQFF
TRBV4-3	.	.	TRBJ2-4	TGCGCCAGCAGCCAAGAAGACAGCCCCCGGGGTATTCAGTACTTC	CASSQEDSPRGIQYF
TRBV19	.	.	TRBJ1-1	TGTGCCAGCAAACTCGGGACGATTGCGAACACTGAAGCTTTCTTT	CASKLGTIANTEAFF
TRBV28	.	.	TRBJ2-3	TGTGCCAGCACCACCCCCGGGACCTCCTCGGCCCGACCGCAGTATTTT	CASTTPGTSSARPQYF